The 5 T cell receptor beta chains reported below all come from one sample, sequenced in a study of CD8+ T cells in alopecia areata. Extracted from the samples, RNA was reverse transcribed into cDNA to serve as the sequencing template. The method was immunoSEQ multiplex PCR; TCRdb's version includes in-frame clones alone and lacks a portion of them. The sample carries approximately 180,000 clones, about 66% recorded once. The specimen was CD8+ T cells sorted from blood, collected at week 0. These receptors were obtained from a human donor with alopecia areata.

This clone was observed a single time. The chain has TRBV30 and TRBJ2-3; D unresolved. Germline V gene data show CDR1 as GTSNPN and CDR2 as SVGIG (reference sequence). The CDR3 has 10 residues. The CDR3 DNA reads as TGTGCTCGGGGCACAGATACGCAGTATTTT. This codes for CARGTDTQYF.

The rearrangement uses TRBV5-1 and TRBJ2-7; tentative D call: TRBD1 (5 bases). The CDR3 has 14 amino acids. Trimming pared 0 bases from V and 2 bases from J, leaving 9 bases between. Looked up from germline, CDR1 is SGHRS and CDR2 is YFSETQ. CDR3 sequence reads: CASSLEGIPYEQYF. The CDR3 coding sequence is TGCGCCAGCAGCTTGGAGGGGATCCCCTACGAGCAGTACTTC.

This sequence joins TRBV27 and TRBJ2-3; TRBD1 matches at 7 bases. This CDR3 spans 15 amino acids. Per the germline V gene, CDR1 is MNHEY and CDR2 is SMNVEV (reference sequence). V lost 4 bases, J lost 0 bases, and 4 bases stayed unmatched. The CDR3 sequence is CASSYGTASTDTQYF. DNA for the CDR3: TGTGCCAGCAGTTACGGGACAGCAAGCACAGATACGCAGTATTTT.

V usage is TRBV25-1 and J usage is TRBJ1-5; tentatively, D is TRBD1 (5 bases). V lost 5 bases, J lost 4 bases, and 6 bases lay in between. Germline CDR1 is MGHDK and CDR2 is SYGVNS. There are 12 residues in the CDR3. The CDR3 DNA sequence: TGTGCCAGCAGTTGGGGGAATCAGCCCCAGCATTTT. Its translation is CASSWGNQPQHF.

The chain recombines TRBV9 with TRBJ2-2; TRBD1 matches at 7 bases. CDR1 and CDR2 from the germline V gene are SGDLS and YYNGEE. The V gene end was trimmed by 4 bases and the J gene end by 1 base; junction bases not matched to a gene: 7. The CDR3 covers 16 residues. The CDR3 region is CASSPRDSQNTGELFF. The DNA of the CDR3 is TGTGCCAGCAGCCCCCGGGACAGCCAGAACACCGGGGAGCTGTTTTTT.